The TCR beta chain under discussion was sequenced for a study of early T cells in non-severe SARS-CoV-2 infection. Background on the study: Chains from this unsorted whole-blood bulk RNA could not be paired.

The germline gives CDR1 MNHNS, CDR2 SASEGT. V gave up 3 bases and J gave up 4 bases, with 12 bases separating them. This CDR3 has 15 residues. This clonotype was counted at least ten times. Its specificity is not known. Overall study findings and caveats: Sequences matched to VDJdb favored anti-spike CD8 responses, while private and CD4 specificities were missed.

Each cDNA molecule carried a unique molecular identifier. Each CDR3 protein is one row after TCRdb ran MiXCR on the 5' RACE reads. The table includes fewer than 60,000 distinct CDR3 sequences, about 11% detected once. The clonotype comes from an adult who was a healthcare worker with PCR-confirmed SARS-CoV-2 infection or an uninfected control (not recorded which). Sequenced sample: whole blood. The chain is built from TRBV6-1 and TRBJ1-4; D possibly corresponds to TRBD1 (6 bases). The CDR3 bases are TGTGCCAGCAGTGAGGAACAGGGACTTAATGAAAAACTGTTTTTT. Translation: CASSEEQGLNEKLFF.